These T cell receptor beta chains were read from a single sample in a study of cytomegalovirus exposure and HLA in healthy donors. The protocol was immunoSEQ multiplex PCR, while the TCRdb copy is restricted to in-frame clones and leaves out a portion. There are about 160,000 clones in the sample; under 85% occur only once, and around 4.3% lies in the top ten. The sequencing sample was made of PBMCs. The receptors were gathered from a man aged 45-65 years in good health and CMV-seropositive. The CDR3 runs from the conserved cysteine through the conserved F or W. D genes are given only for firm matches. Some rows mark clone size as missing; the rest say once, few, many or name a class of expanded clone.

>.|TRBV28|TRBJ2-1|.
TGTGCCAGCAGAGAGCGGCGTTACAATGAGCAGTTCTTC
CASRERRYNEQFF
>.|TRBV30|TRBJ2-5|.
TGTGCCTGGAGTGTAAGAGTAATCCAAGAGACCCAGTACTTC
CAWSVRVIQETQYF
>TRBD1|TRBV11-2|TRBJ2-7|.
TGTGCCAGCAGCTCCCGGACAGGATCGCTGACCGAGCAGTACTTC
CASSSRTGSLTEQYF
>.|TRBV11-2|TRBJ2-1|.
TGTGCCAGCCACAGAAACGCACAGGATAGGGGGCAGTTCTTC
CASHRNAQDRGQFF
>TRBD1|TRBV6-1|TRBJ1-2|.
TGTGCCAGCAGTGAACAGGGGGCTTTCTATGGCTACACCTTC
CASSEQGAFYGYTF
>TRBD2|TRBV6-5|TRBJ2-3|few
TGTGCCAGCAGTTACTCTGCGGGAGGGAAGGATACGCAGTATTTT
CASSYSAGGKDTQYF
>TRBD1|TRBV2|TRBJ1-5|once
TGTGCCAGCCACAGGGGGCAAGGCAATCAGCCCCAGCATTTT
CASHRGQGNQPQHF
>.|TRBV5-5|TRBJ2-3|.
TGTGCCAGCAACGCCGAGGGGGTGGGTACGCAGTATTTT
CASNAEGVGTQYF
>TRBD2|TRBV9|TRBJ2-3|.
TGTGCCAGCAGCGTAGCGGGGGGGGGAACAGATACGCAGTATTTT
CASSVAGGGTDTQYF
>.|TRBV6-6|TRBJ1-1|few
TGTGCCAGCAGTTACACGTCAGTTAACACTGAAGCTTTCTTT
CASSYTSVNTEAFF
>TRBD1|TRBV7-2|TRBJ1-2|.
TGTGCCAGCAGCTTAGCGTGGACAGGCCAATATGGCTACACCTTC
CASSLAWTGQYGYTF
>.|TRBV5-1|TRBJ2-7|.
TGCGCCAGCAGCTTGGCCCCGGGGAGCTCCTACGAGCAGTACTTC
CASSLAPGSSYEQYF
>TRBD2|TRBV2|TRBJ2-5|.
TGTGCCAGCAGGGGGACTAGCGGGGCCCAAGAGACCCAGTACTTC
CASRGTSGAQETQYF
>TRBD2|TRBV5-1|TRBJ2-3|.
TGCGCCAGCAGCTTGGCCGGACTAGCGGGGGGATTATCAGATACGCAGTATTTT
CASSLAGLAGGLSDTQYF
>.|TRBV6-5|TRBJ2-7|.
TGTGCCAGCAGTTACAACCGGGACATATCCTACGAGCAGTACTTC
CASSYNRDISYEQYF
>.|TRBV5-1|TRBJ2-7|once
TGCGCCAGCAGCTTGTATGACAGCTCCTACGAGCAGTACTTC
CASSLYDSSYEQYF
>.|TRBV6-5|TRBJ2-7|.
TGTGCCAGCAGTTTGAAGGGGGTGGGTGAGTACTTC
CASSLKGVGEYF
>.|TRBV7-9|TRBJ2-4|.
TGTGCCAGCAGCCCTAGACAGGTAGCCAAAAACATTCAGTACTTC
CASSPRQVAKNIQYF
>.|TRBV7-3|TRBJ1-2|.
TGTGCCAGCAGCTCCCAATCGGGAGTGGACTATGGCTACACCTTC
CASSSQSGVDYGYTF
>TRBD2|TRBV28|TRBJ2-7|.
TGTGCCAGCACCCCTAGCGGGGGGCTGATCTACGAGCAGTACTTC
CASTPSGGLIYEQYF
>.|TRBV19|TRBJ2-3|once
TGTGCCAGTATGAGCGTGGATACGCAGTATTTT
CASMSVDTQYF
>TRBD1|TRBV7-2|TRBJ1-1|.
TGTGCCAGCAGCCTCCAGGGGGTTGACACTGAAGCTTTCTTT
CASSLQGVDTEAFF
>TRBD1|TRBV5-1|TRBJ2-2|.
TGCGCCAGCAGCTTGGGCCGGACAGGGGTAGGCACCGGGGAGCTGTTTTTT
CASSLGRTGVGTGELFF
>TRBD1|TRBV30|TRBJ1-2|once
TGTGCCTGGAGTCCCCTCGGACAGGGGCACTATGGCTACACCTTC
CAWSPLGQGHYGYTF
>TRBD1|TRBV18|TRBJ1-1|.
TGTGCCAGCTCAGTTGGACAGGGGGCCTTGAACACTGAAGCTTTCTTT
CASSVGQGALNTEAFF
>.|TRBV6-6|TRBJ1-1|.
TGTGCCAGCAGTTACGGGGAGATAATGAACACTGAAGCTTTCTTT
CASSYGEIMNTEAFF
>TRBD1|TRBV7-6|TRBJ2-1|.
TGTGCCAGCAGCTTAGTTGGGCAGGGGGCGTTCAATGAGCAGTTCTTC
CASSLVGQGAFNEQFF
>.|TRBV18|TRBJ1-1|.
TGTGCCAGCTCACCACAGGTCCAGAGGCAGAACACTGAAGCTTTCTTT
CASSPQVQRQNTEAFF
>.|TRBV4-3|TRBJ2-7|.
TGCGCCAGCAGCCAAGGTTGGAAGCGGAACTACGAGCAGTACTTC
CASSQGWKRNYEQYF
>.|TRBV6-5|TRBJ1-5|.
TGTGCCAGCACAGGGGATAGCAATCAGCCCCAGCATTTT
CASTGDSNQPQHF
>TRBD1|TRBV4-2|TRBJ2-7|.
TGTGCCAGCAGCCAAACAGGGGACGAGCAGTACTTC
CASSQTGDEQYF
>TRBD1|TRBV19|TRBJ1-4|.
TGTGCCAGTAGTCTTAACAGGGGGCCTAATGAAAAACTGTTTTTT
CASSLNRGPNEKLFF
>.|TRBV21-1|TRBJ1-6|once
TGTGCCAGCAGCAACCCGGGACAGTCAGATTCACCCCTCCACTTT
CASSNPGQSDSPLHF
>TRBD1|TRBV6-5|TRBJ2-7|once
TGTGCCAGCAGACCCGGGACAGGGTGGTACGAGCAGTACTTC
CASRPGTGWYEQYF
>TRBD1|TRBV28|TRBJ1-1|once
TGTGCCAGCAGTCCACACGACAGGGCTAAAGCTTTCTTT
CASSPHDRAKAFF
>.|TRBV5-1|TRBJ2-7|.
TGCGCCAGCAGCTTGGACACCACGAGGAATGAGCAGTACTTC
CASSLDTTRNEQYF
>.|TRBV15|TRBJ1-2|.
TGTGCCACCAGCAGGGGTCTGAGTAACTATGGCTGCACCTTC
CATSRGLSNYGCTF
>.|TRBV5-1|TRBJ1-1|few
TGCGCCAGCAGCCCCCGGGGGGGGGCGCGCGACACTGAAGCTTTCTTT
CASSPRGGARDTEAFF
>.|TRBV30|TRBJ2-3|.
TGTGCCTGGACGCCTATCGGGGCAGATACGCAGTATTTT
CAWTPIGADTQYF
>.|TRBV7-8|TRBJ2-7|.
TGTGCCAGCAGCGCCAGGACAGTCTCCTACGAGCAGTACTTC
CASSARTVSYEQYF
>.|TRBV14|TRBJ2-5|.
TGTGCCAGCAGCCAAGGACTGAGAAAAGAGACCCAGTACTTC
CASSQGLRKETQYF
>TRBD2|TRBV4-2|TRBJ2-7|.
TGTGCCAGCAGCCAAGGGCTAGCGGGAGGGTACGAGCAGTACTTC
CASSQGLAGGYEQYF
>TRBD2|TRBV7-2|TRBJ2-3|.
TGTGCCAGCAGCTTAGCGGCCAGGGACTATTCTAGCACAGATACGCAGTATTTT
CASSLAARDYSSTDTQYF
>TRBD1|TRBV6-6|TRBJ2-2|.
TGTGCCAGCAGTTACGGGACAGGGTGGATCGGGGAGCTGTTTTTT
CASSYGTGWIGELFF
>.|TRBV30|TRBJ2-3|.
TGTGCCTGGAGACGAGTCACAGATACGCAGTATTTT
CAWRRVTDTQYF
>.|TRBV4-2|TRBJ1-6|.
TGTGCCAGCAGCCCATTTTTAGGAGGGACCCTCCACTTT
CASSPFLGGTLHF
>TRBD2|TRBV28|TRBJ2-3|.
TGTGCCAGCAGTCCACTCCTGCGCGAGCGGGAGAGCACAGATACGCAGTATTTT
CASSPLLRERESTDTQYF
>TRBD2|TRBV29-1|TRBJ2-7|.
TGCAGCGTATTCGGGGGGAACTCCTACGAGCAGTACTTC
CSVFGGNSYEQYF
>.|TRBV2|TRBJ2-3|.
TGTGCCAGCAAGACAGTAGCGGTTAGCACAGATACGCAGTATTTT
CASKTVAVSTDTQYF
>.|TRBV27|TRBJ1-2|.
TGTGCCAGCAGTTTCCAGGGTAACTATGGCTACACCTTC
CASSFQGNYGYTF